This is a list of T cell receptor beta chains from one sample in a study of blood T cell repertoires in COVID-19. Libraries were prepared by immunoSEQ multiplex PCR; TCRdb keeps only in-frame clonotypes and omits some of them. The table includes 300,000 to 350,000 clones, more than 70% detected once. Sequencing input: peripheral blood. The receptor source for this set is a man aged 25-45 years with active or convalescent COVID-19. Both conserved end residues are part of each CDR3. A D gene is named only where the DNA matches it firmly. Clone size is not always given. Where it is, it says once, few, many or a class for expanded clones.

TRBV9	.	.	TRBJ1-2	TGTGCCAGCAGCGTCCGGGACACCACTAGGTATGGCTACACCTTC	CASSVRDTTRYGYTF
TRBV5-1	once	TRBD1	TRBJ2-2	TGCGCCAGCCAATCCTCAGGGGGCTTTACCGGGGAGCTGTTTTTT	CASQSSGGFTGELFF
TRBV5-8	.	.	TRBJ1-5	TGTGCCAGCAGCCGAGGTATCCAACCGGGTCAGCCCCAGCATTTT	CASSRGIQPGQPQHF
TRBV18	.	TRBD2	TRBJ2-5	TGTGCCAGCTCACCTAGCGGGGGCGGGGAGACCCAGTACTTC	CASSPSGGGETQYF
TRBV12-3/TRBV12-4	.	TRBD1	TRBJ1-2	TGTGCCAGCAACAGGGGGCTAGGCTATGGCTACACCTTC	CASNRGLGYGYTF
TRBV7-2	few	.	TRBJ2-2	TGTGCCAGCAGCTTACCAGTAAACACCGGGGAGCTGTTTTTT	CASSLPVNTGELFF
TRBV4-2	few	.	TRBJ2-2	TGTGCCAGCAGCCAATCCAGGGGATCCGGGGAGCTGTTTTTT	CASSQSRGSGELFF
TRBV7-8	few	.	TRBJ1-1	TGTGCCAGCAGCTTAGCTACATACAGTGAAGCTTTCTTT	CASSLATYSEAFF
TRBV5-1	.	.	TRBJ1-4	TGCGCCAGCAGCTTAGGGACCCCATCAGGGGTCTATGAAAAACTGTTTTTT	CASSLGTPSGVYEKLFF
TRBV4-3	few	.	TRBJ2-7	TGCGCCAGCAGCCAAGATCTGAGAGGGCCCTACGAGCAGTACTTC	CASSQDLRGPYEQYF
TRBV11-3	.	.	TRBJ2-5	TGTGCCAGCAGCTTAGTCCGCGGGGTAGGAGAGACCCAGTACTTC	CASSLVRGVGETQYF
TRBV24-1	few	.	TRBJ1-2	TGTGCCACCAGTGAACAGGACTATGGCTACACCTTC	CATSEQDYGYTF
TRBV6-5	.	TRBD2	TRBJ2-1	TGTGCCAGCAGTTACGGTGGACTAGCCGTCTACAATGAGCAGTTCTTC	CASSYGGLAVYNEQFF
TRBV6-5	.	.	TRBJ1-1	TGTGCCAGCAGTTACGCACAGACGAACACTGAAGCTTTCTTT	CASSYAQTNTEAFF
TRBV7-9	.	.	TRBJ2-7	TGTGCCAGCAGCTCTTTGACAGGAAACTACGAGCAGTACTTC	CASSSLTGNYEQYF
TRBV3-1/TRBV3-2	.	.	TRBJ2-5	TGTGCCAGCAGCCAGAGGGGACTGCAAGAGACCCAGTACTTC	CASSQRGLQETQYF
TRBV5-8	.	TRBD1	TRBJ1-5	TGTGCCAGCAGCCCCGGACAGGTAGGGAATCAGCCCCAGCATTTT	CASSPGQVGNQPQHF
TRBV29-1	.	TRBD2	TRBJ2-1	TGCAGCGCCGCCGGGACTCAGGGAGATAGCGGGGAGCAGTTCTTC	CSAAGTQGDSGEQFF
TRBV19	.	.	TRBJ2-7	TGTGCCAGTAGTATAGGTATTCTGCAGGGGTACGAGCAGTACTTC	CASSIGILQGYEQYF
TRBV4-3	.	TRBD2	TRBJ2-3	TGCGCCAGCAGCCAGGATGGGGTAGCGGGAGCTACAGATACGCAGTATTTT	CASSQDGVAGATDTQYF
TRBV4-3	few	TRBD2	TRBJ2-7	TGCGCCAGCAGCCAAGATGCGGGAGCGCCCTACGAGCAGTACTTC	CASSQDAGAPYEQYF
TRBV7-6	.	.	TRBJ1-2	TGTGCCAGCAGCCCGGACACTCGCGGTGGCTACACCTTC	CASSPDTRGGYTF
TRBV6-1	few	.	TRBJ2-1	TGTGCCAGCAGTGAGACTAGAGGGACCTACAATGAGCAGTTCTTC	CASSETRGTYNEQFF
TRBV6-5	once	.	TRBJ1-2	TGTGCCAGCAGTTATGGGACAAGCTATGGCTACACCTTC	CASSYGTSYGYTF
TRBV9	.	TRBD1	TRBJ1-2	TGTGCCAGCAGCGGGGACAGAAACTATGGCTACACCTTC	CASSGDRNYGYTF
TRBV9	.	TRBD2	TRBJ2-3	TGTGCCAGCAGCGTAGGTTCCGGCGGGAGAGGCACAGATACGCAGTATTTT	CASSVGSGGRGTDTQYF
TRBV7-8	once	.	TRBJ2-3	TGTGCCAGCAGCTGGACGGAGGTGACTAGGGGAACCGATACGCAGTATTTT	CASSWTEVTRGTDTQYF
TRBV28	.	.	TRBJ1-2	TGTGCCAGCAGTTTAGCTACGGTCTCCGGCTATGGCTACACCTTC	CASSLATVSGYGYTF
TRBV5-6	.	TRBD1	TRBJ2-5	TGTGCCAGCAGCTTGACCGGGACAGGGGTCTTCCAAGAGACCCAGTACTTC	CASSLTGTGVFQETQYF
TRBV4-3	.	TRBD2	TRBJ2-3	TGCGCCAGCAGCCGACAAAGCATAGCGGGGGGGCTAAGCACAGATACGCAGTATTTT	CASSRQSIAGGLSTDTQYF
TRBV27	.	TRBD1	TRBJ1-2	TGTGCCAGCAGTTCGGGACAGGTCGAGTATGGCTACACCTTC	CASSSGQVEYGYTF
TRBV7-2	.	.	TRBJ1-1	TGTGCCAGCAGCTTAGCGGGGCTGAACACTGAAGCTTTCTTT	CASSLAGLNTEAFF
TRBV27	.	TRBD1	TRBJ1-6	TGTGCCAGCAGTACACGGACAGGGGGCGCTTCACCCCTCCACTTT	CASSTRTGGASPLHF
TRBV7-2	.	TRBD2	TRBJ2-2	TGTGCCAGCAGCCTGACTAGCGGGTACACCGGGGAGCTGTTTTTT	CASSLTSGYTGELFF
TRBV19	.	TRBD1	TRBJ1-5	TGTGCCAGTAGCACACAGGGGGCTGGGCAGCCCCAGCATTTT	CASSTQGAGQPQHF
TRBV30	.	.	TRBJ2-6	TGTGCCTGGAGAGCCAGCGGAATCTCTGGGGCCAACGTCCTGACTTTC	CAWRASGISGANVLTF
TRBV7-9	.	.	TRBJ2-2	TGTGCCAGCACCCCGGCCCTGGACAGGAGGGGCCTAGGGGAGCTGTTTTTT	CASTPALDRRGLGELFF
TRBV4-3	.	.	TRBJ2-7	TGCGCCAGCAGCCAAGATCCAGCGGCCAGCTCCTACGAGCAGTACTTC	CASSQDPAASSYEQYF
TRBV4-1	.	TRBD2	TRBJ2-7	TGCGCCAGCAGCCACACGGGACTAGCGGCCTCCTACGAGCAGTACTTC	CASSHTGLAASYEQYF
TRBV24-1	.	TRBD2	TRBJ2-1	TGTGCCACCAGTGATACGAGGCGGGGGAGCTACAATGAGCAGTTCTTC	CATSDTRRGSYNEQFF
TRBV7-2	.	.	TRBJ1-5	TGTGCCAGCAGCTTGTTGCCCGGCGGGGGGCGTTATAGCAATCAGCCCCAGCATTTT	CASSLLPGGGRYSNQPQHF
TRBV12-3/TRBV12-4	.	TRBD1	TRBJ1-1	TGTGCCAGCGGAGGGACAGTCGCCACTGAAGCTTTCTTT	CASGGTVATEAFF
TRBV6-6	.	.	TRBJ1-1	TGTGCCAGCAGTTATGGGGGACAGAACACTGAAGCTTTCTTT	CASSYGGQNTEAFF
TRBV6-2/TRBV6-3	few	.	TRBJ2-3	TGTGCCAGCAGTTACGGGGCGGGCACAGATACGCAGTATTTT	CASSYGAGTDTQYF
TRBV5-4	.	TRBD1	TRBJ2-7	TGTGCCAGCAGCTTATTGACAGGGGGCGTTTACGAGCAGTACTTC	CASSLLTGGVYEQYF